These 7 T cell receptor beta chains were all obtained from the same sample, sequenced in a study of molecular identifiers for immune sequencing clone quantification. One entry per CDR3 protein results from TCRdb running MiXCR on the PCR reads. This repertoire shows around 480,000 distinct CDR3 sequences, 25% found once; its top ten account for approximately 0.8%. The sample comprised naive CD8+ T cells from blood, with Jurkat cell RNA spiked in. The subset here: FACS-sorted CD8+CD4-CCR7+CD45RA+ naive T cells. All receptors come from a human donor in good health. Some libraries in this study had Jurkat cell RNA spiked in.

This clonotype has only a few counts. The V call is TRBV15, the J call TRBJ2-5; a weak D match, TRBD2 (6 bases). V shed 7 bases and J shed 5 bases, with 8 bases lying between them. Germline V lookup: CDR1 LNHNV, CDR2 YYDKDF (reference sequence). The CDR3 sequence is 11 residues long. The CDR3 protein is CATNAGETQYF. The CDR3 DNA is TGTGCCACCAACGCGGGGGAGACCCAGTACTTC.

This clonotype was seen at least ten times. The V gene is TRBV29-1, the J gene TRBJ1-1; TRBD1 matches 7 bases. The germline V gene has CDR1 SQVTM and CDR2 ANQGSEA. V trimming: 3 bases; J trimming: 3 bases; junction bases outside the gene matches: 1. There are 12 residues in the CDR3. Here the CDR3 reads CSVDGQDTEAFF. CDR3 coding DNA: TGCAGCGTTGATGGACAGGACACTGAAGCTTTCTTT.

The CDR3 bases are TGTGCCAGCAGCCCATACCGCCCAGGGCAAGAGACCCAGTACTTC. Protein sequence: CASSPYRPGQETQYF. This chain uses TRBV11-2 with TRBJ2-5, with TRBD1 as a possible D gene (5 bases). V was trimmed by 5 bases and J by 2 bases, leaving 15 bases between them. CDR3 length: 15 amino acids. The germline V gene encodes CDR1 SGHAT and CDR2 FQNNGV.

This clonotype was recorded a few times. This chain's CDR3 is CASSFFPLSSYNEQFF. The DNA for the CDR3 is TGTGCCAGCAGTTTTTTTCCCCTGAGCTCCTACAATGAGCAGTTCTTC. The V and J genes are TRBV12-3 or TRBV12-4 and TRBJ2-1; D gene ambiguous. The germline V and J ends were trimmed by 3 bases and 0 bases, with 12 bases remaining between them. The CDR3 covers 16 residues.

About this clonotype: A read error is possible here, since a much larger clone lies one base away. The chain has TRBV28 and TRBJ2-2, with a possible D match to TRBD2 (5 bases). Germline CDR1 MDHEN, CDR2 SYDVKM. The CDR3 runs to 15 residues. As DNA, the CDR3 is TGTGCCAGCAGTTTATCAATGTCGCAGACCGGGGAGCCGTTTTTT. This codes for CASSLSMSQTGEPFF.

The chain joins TRBV24-1 to TRBJ2-1; the D is unclear. CDR1 and CDR2 from the germline V gene are KGHDR and SFDVKD. V lost 3 bases and J 2 bases, leaving 10 bases between the germline ends. This CDR3 has 15 amino acids. CDR3 nucleotides: TGTGCCACCAGTGATCGTGACCAGACCTACAATGAGCAGTTCTTC. Protein sequence: CATSDRDQTYNEQFF.

This clonotype has just a few counts. The rearrangement uses TRBV7-2 and TRBJ2-7, with a possible D match to TRBD2 (6 bases). V lost 3 bases to trimming and J lost 1 base, with 13 bases between them. The CDR3 contains 15 residues. The germline gives CDR1 SGHTA, CDR2 FQGNSA. CDR3 residues: CASSFFGGSSYEQYF. CDR3 bases: TGTGCCAGCAGCTTCTTCGGAGGGTCATCCTACGAGCAGTACTTC.